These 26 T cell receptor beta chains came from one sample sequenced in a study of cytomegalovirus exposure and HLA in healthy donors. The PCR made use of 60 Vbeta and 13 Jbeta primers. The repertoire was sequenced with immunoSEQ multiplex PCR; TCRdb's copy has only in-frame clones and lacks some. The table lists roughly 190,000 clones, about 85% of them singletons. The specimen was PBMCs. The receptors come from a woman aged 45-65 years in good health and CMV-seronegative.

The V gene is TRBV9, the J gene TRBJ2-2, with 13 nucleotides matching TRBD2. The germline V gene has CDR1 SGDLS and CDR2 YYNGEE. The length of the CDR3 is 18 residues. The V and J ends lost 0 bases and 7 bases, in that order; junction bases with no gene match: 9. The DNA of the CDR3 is TGTGCCAGCAGCGTAGTCCCACTAGCGGGAGGGCCGGGCGGGGAGCTGTTTTTT. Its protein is CASSVVPLAGGPGGELFF.

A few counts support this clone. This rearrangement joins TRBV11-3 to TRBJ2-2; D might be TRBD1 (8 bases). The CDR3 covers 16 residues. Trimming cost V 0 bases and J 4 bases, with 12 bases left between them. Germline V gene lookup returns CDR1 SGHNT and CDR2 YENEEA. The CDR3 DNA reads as TGTGCCAGCAGCTTAGAACAGGGGGGGCTCACCGGGGAGCTGTTTTTT. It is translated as CASSLEQGGLTGELFF.

The CDR3 protein is CASSNSQQSEKLFF. The CDR3 coding sequence is TGTGCCAGCAGCAACAGCCAACAGAGCGAAAAACTGTTTTTT. The V call is TRBV21-1, the J call TRBJ1-4; the D call TRBD1 from the table was never checked on the DNA. TRBV21-1 is labeled a pseudogene. The CDR3 covers 14 residues.

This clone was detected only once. The DNA of the CDR3 is TGTGCCAGCAAGGACGGGGGGAAGGGGACCGGGGAGCTGTTTTTT. This sequence encodes CASKDGGKGTGELFF. The rearrangement uses TRBV28 and TRBJ2-2, with 7 bases fitting TRBD2. J lost 5 bases, V lost 7 bases, and 10 bases had no gene match. The CDR3 contains 15 residues. CDR1 and CDR2 (germline): MDHEN, SYDVKM.

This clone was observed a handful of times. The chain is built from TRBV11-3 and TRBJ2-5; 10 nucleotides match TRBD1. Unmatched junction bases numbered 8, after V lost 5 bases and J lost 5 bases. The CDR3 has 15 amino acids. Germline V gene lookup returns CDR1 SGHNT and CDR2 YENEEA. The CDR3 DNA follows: TGTGCCAGCAGCCTCCGGACAGGGGGTTTTGAGACCCAGTACTTC. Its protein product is CASSLRTGGFETQYF.

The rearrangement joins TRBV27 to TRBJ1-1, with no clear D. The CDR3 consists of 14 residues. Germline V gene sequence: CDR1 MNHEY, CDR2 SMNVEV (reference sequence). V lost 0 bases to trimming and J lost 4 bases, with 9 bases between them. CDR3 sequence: CASSLSPRFTEAFF. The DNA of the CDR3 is TGTGCCAGCAGTTTATCACCGAGATTCACTGAAGCTTTCTTT.

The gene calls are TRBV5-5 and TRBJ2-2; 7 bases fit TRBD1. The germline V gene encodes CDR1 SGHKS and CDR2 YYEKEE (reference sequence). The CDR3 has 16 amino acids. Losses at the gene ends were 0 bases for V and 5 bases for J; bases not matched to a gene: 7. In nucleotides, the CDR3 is TGTGCCAGCAGCTTGGGGACAGGCCGCGCGACCGGGGAGCTGTTTTTT. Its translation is CASSLGTGRATGELFF.

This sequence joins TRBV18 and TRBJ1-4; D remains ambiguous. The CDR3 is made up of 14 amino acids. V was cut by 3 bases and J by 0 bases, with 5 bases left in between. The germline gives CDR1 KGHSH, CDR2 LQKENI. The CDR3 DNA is TGTGCCAGCTCACCCCTCTCAACTAATGAAAAACTGTTTTTT. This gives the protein CASSPLSTNEKLFF.

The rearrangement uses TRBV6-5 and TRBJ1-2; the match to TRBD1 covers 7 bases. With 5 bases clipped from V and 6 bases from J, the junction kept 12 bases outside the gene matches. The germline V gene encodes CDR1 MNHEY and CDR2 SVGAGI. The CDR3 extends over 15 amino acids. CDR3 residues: CASSPIDRVYDGYTF. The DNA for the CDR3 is TGTGCCAGCAGTCCTATAGACAGGGTGTACGATGGCTACACCTTC.

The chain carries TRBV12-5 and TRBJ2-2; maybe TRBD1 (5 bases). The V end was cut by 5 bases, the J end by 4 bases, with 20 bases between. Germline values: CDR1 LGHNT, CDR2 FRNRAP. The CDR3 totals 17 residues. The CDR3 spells CASGPPPKGRGTGELFF. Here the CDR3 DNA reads TGTGCTAGTGGTCCGCCGCCCAAGGGGCGCGGCACCGGGGAGCTGTTTTTT.

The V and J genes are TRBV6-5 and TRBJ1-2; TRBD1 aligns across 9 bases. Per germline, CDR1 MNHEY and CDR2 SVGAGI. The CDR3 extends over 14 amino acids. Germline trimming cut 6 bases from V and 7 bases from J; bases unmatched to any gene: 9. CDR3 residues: CASRTLQGAGGYTF. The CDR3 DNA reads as TGTGCCAGCAGGACACTACAGGGGGCGGGTGGCTACACCTTC.

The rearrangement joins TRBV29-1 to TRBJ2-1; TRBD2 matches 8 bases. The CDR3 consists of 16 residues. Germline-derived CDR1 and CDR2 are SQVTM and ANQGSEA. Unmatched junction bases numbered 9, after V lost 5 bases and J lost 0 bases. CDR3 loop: CSVTRIAGSSYNEQFF. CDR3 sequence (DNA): TGCAGCGTTACAAGAATAGCGGGGAGCTCCTACAATGAGCAGTTCTTC.

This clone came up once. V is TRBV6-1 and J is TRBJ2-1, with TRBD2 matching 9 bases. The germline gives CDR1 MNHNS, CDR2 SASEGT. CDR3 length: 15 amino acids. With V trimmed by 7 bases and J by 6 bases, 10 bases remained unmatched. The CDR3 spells CASIQAGGGPNEQFF. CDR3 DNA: TGTGCCAGCATTCAGGCGGGGGGGGGCCCCAATGAGCAGTTCTTC.

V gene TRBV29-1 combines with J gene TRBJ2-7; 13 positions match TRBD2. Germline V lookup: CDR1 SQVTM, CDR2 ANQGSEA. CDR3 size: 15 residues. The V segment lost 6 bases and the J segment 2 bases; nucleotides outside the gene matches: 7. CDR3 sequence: CSVSPGLAGAYEQYF. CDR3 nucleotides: TGCAGCGTCTCCCCCGGACTAGCGGGGGCCTACGAGCAGTACTTC.

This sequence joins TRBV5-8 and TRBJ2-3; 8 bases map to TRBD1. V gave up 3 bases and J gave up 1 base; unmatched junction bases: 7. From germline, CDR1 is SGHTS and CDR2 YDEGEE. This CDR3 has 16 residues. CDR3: CASSSRTGTRTDTQYF. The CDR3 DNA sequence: TGTGCCAGCAGCTCCCGGACAGGGACCCGCACAGATACGCAGTATTTT.

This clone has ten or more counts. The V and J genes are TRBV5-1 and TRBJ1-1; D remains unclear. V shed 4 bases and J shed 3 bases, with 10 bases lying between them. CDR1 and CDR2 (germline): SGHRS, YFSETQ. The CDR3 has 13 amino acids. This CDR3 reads CASSLMDYTEAFF. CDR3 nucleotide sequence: TGCGCCAGCAGCCTAATGGACTACACTGAAGCTTTCTTT.

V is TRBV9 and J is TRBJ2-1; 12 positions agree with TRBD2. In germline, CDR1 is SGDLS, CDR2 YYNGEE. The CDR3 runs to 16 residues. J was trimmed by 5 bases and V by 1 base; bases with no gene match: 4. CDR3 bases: TGTGCCAGCAGCGTAAAACTAGCGGGGGGTAACAATGAGCAGTTCTTC. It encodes CASSVKLAGGNNEQFF. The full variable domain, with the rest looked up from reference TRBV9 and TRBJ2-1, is DSGVTQTPKHLITATGQRVTLRCSPRSGDLSVYWYQQSLDQGLQFLIQYYNGEERAKGNILERFSAQQFPDLHSELNLSSLELGDSALYFCASSVKLAGGNNEQFFGPGTRLTVL.

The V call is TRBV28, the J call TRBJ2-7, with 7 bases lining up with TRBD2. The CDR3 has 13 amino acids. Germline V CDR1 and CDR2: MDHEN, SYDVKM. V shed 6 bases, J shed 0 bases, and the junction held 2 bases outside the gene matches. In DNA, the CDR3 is TGTGCCAGCAGGGGGGGGAACTCCTACGAGCAGTACTTC. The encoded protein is CASRGGNSYEQYF.

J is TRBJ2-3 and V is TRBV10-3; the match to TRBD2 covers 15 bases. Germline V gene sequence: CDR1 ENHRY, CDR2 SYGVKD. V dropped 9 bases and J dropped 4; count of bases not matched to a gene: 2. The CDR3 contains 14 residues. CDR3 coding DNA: TGTGCCATGGGACTAGCGGGGGGAGCAGATACGCAGTATTTT. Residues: CAMGLAGGADTQYF.

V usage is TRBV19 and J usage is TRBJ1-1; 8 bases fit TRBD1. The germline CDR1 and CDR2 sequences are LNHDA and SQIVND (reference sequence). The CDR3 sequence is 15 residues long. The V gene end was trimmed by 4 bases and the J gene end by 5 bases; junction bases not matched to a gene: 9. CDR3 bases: TGTGCCAGTAGTACACTCCAGGGGGCGCGAACTGAAGCTTTCTTT. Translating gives CASSTLQGARTEAFF.

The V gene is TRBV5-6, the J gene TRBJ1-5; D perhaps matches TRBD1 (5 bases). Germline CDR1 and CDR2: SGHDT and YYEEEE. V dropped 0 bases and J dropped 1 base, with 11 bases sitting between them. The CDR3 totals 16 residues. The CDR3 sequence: CASSLEGRASNQPQHF. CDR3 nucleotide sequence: TGTGCCAGCAGCTTGGAGGGCAGGGCGAGCAATCAGCCCCAGCATTTT.

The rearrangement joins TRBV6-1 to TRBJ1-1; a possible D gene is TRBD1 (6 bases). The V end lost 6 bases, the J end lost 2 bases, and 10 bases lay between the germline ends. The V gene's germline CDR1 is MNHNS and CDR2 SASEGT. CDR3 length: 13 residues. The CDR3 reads CASRRQDNTEAFF. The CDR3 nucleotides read TGTGCCAGCAGACGACAGGACAACACTGAAGCTTTCTTT.

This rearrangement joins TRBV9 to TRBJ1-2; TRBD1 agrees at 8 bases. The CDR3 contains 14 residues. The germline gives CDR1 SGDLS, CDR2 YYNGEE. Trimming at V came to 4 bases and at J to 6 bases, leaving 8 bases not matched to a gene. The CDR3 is CASSFSLQGDGYTF. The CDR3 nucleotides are TGTGCCAGCAGCTTTAGCCTACAGGGGGATGGCTACACCTTC. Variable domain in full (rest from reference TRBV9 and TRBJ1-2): DSGVTQTPKHLITATGQRVTLRCSPRSGDLSVYWYQQSLDQGLQFLIQYYNGEERAKGNILERFSAQQFPDLHSELNLSSLELGDSALYFCASSFSLQGDGYTFGSGTRLTVV.

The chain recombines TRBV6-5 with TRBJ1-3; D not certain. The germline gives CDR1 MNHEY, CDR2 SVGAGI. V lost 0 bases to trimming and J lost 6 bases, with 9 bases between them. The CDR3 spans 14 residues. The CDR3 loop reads CASSYSHAVNTIYF. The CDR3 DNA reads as TGTGCCAGCAGTTACTCACATGCGGTAAACACCATATATTTT.

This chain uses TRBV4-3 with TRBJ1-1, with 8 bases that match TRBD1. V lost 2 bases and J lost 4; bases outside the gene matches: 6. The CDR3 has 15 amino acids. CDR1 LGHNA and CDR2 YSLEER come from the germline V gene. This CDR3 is CASSQTGQGFTEAFF. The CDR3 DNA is TGCGCCAGCAGCCAAACAGGACAGGGTTTCACTGAAGCTTTCTTT.

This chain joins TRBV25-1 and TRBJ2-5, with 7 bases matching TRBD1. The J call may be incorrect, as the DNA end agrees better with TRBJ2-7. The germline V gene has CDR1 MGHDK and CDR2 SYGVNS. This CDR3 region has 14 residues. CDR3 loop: CASSDSGTVYEQYF. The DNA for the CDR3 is TGTGCCAGCAGTGACTCCGGGACAGTCTACGAGCAGTACTTC.